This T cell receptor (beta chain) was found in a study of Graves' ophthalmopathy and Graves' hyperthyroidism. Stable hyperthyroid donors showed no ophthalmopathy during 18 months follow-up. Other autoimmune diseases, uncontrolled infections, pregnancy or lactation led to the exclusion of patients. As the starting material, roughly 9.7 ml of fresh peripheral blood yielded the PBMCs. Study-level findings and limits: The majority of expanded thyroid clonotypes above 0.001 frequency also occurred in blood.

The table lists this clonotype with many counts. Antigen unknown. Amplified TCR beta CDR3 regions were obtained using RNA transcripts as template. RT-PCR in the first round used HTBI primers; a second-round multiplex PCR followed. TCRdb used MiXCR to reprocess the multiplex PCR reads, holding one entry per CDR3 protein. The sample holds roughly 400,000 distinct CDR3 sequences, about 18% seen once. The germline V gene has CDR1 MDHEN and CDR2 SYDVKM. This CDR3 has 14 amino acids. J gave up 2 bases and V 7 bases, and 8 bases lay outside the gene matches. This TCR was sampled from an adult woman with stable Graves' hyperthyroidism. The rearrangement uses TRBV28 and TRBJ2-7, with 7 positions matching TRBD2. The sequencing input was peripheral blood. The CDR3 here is CASTEASGPYEQYF. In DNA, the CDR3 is TGTGCCAGCACCGAGGCTAGCGGACCCTACGAGCAGTACTTC.